The rows below give T cell receptor beta chains drawn from one sample of a study of blood T cell repertoires in COVID-19. The protocol was immunoSEQ multiplex PCR, while the TCRdb copy is restricted to in-frame clones and leaves out a portion. The data show some 350,000 clones, under 95% seen once. The source material was peripheral blood. The receptors here all came from a woman under 30 who had recovered from COVID-19. Each CDR3 is given with its conserved first and last residue. D genes are given only for firm matches. Where a row states a size, it is once, few, many or the class of an expanded clone; other rows omit it.

size	V	J	D	DNA	CDR3
-	TRBV11-3	TRBJ2-5	-	TGTGCCAGCAGCTTAGTCGGCCAGTCGGGAGAGACCCAGTACTTC	CASSLVGQSGETQYF
-	TRBV19	TRBJ1-2	-	TGTGCCAGTAGTGTCACAGGGAAAGGTGGCTACACCTTC	CASSVTGKGGYTF
-	TRBV6-5	TRBJ1-1	TRBD1	TGTGCCAGCAGGAGGGACAGGGATGTACCTGAAGCTTTCTTT	CASRRDRDVPEAFF
-	TRBV4-3	TRBJ1-3	-	TGCGCCAGCAGCCAAGGTTTAGGGAGGGGAAACACCATATATTTT	CASSQGLGRGNTIYF
once	TRBV30	TRBJ1-4	-	TGTGCCTGGAGTGCGAATAGGGGAATTCGAGAAAAACTGTTTTTT	CAWSANRGIREKLFF
-	TRBV5-8	TRBJ2-1	TRBD2	TGTGCCAGCAGTCCGGGGACTAGGGGGAATGAGCAGTTCTTC	CASSPGTRGNEQFF
-	TRBV7-2	TRBJ2-1	TRBD2	TGTGCCAGCAGCTTAGGGAGGCTAGCGGGTACTTACAATGAGCAGTTCTTC	CASSLGRLAGTYNEQFF
once	TRBV11-2	TRBJ2-3	TRBD2	TGTGCCAGCAGCCCCGCGACGGCGGGAGGTTTGGGTACGCAGTATTTT	CASSPATAGGLGTQYF
few	TRBV11-3	TRBJ2-5	TRBD2	TGTGCCAGCAGCTTAGTCGGACTAGCGGGAGTACGGGAGACCCAGTACTTC	CASSLVGLAGVRETQYF
-	TRBV24-1	TRBJ1-4	-	TGTGCCGCGGGTGGGGCGGGAAATGAAAAACTGTTTTTT	CAAGGAGNEKLFF
-	TRBV27	TRBJ1-2	-	TGTGCCAGCCGGAGTTTACCTACGGGATCCCATGGCTACACCTTC	CASRSLPTGSHGYTF
-	TRBV14	TRBJ1-2	TRBD1	TGTGCCAGCAGCCAAAACACAGGGGGAGGCTATGGCTACACCTTC	CASSQNTGGGYGYTF
few	TRBV7-9	TRBJ1-5	TRBD1	TGTGCCAGCAGCTCCGACAGGGGGAAATTGGACGGCAATCAGCCCCAGCATTTT	CASSSDRGKLDGNQPQHF
-	TRBV6-2/TRBV6-3	TRBJ1-5	-	TGTGCCAGCAGTTTGGGGCGAGACAATCAGCCCCAGCATTTT	CASSLGRDNQPQHF
-	TRBV25-1	TRBJ2-1	-	TGTGCCAGCAGCTCGGGACTGGCATCCTACAATGAGCAGTTCTTC	CASSSGLASYNEQFF
-	TRBV3-1/TRBV3-2	TRBJ2-1	TRBD2	TGTGCCAGCAGCCAAGAACTAGCGGTAACCTACAATGAGCAGTTCTTC	CASSQELAVTYNEQFF